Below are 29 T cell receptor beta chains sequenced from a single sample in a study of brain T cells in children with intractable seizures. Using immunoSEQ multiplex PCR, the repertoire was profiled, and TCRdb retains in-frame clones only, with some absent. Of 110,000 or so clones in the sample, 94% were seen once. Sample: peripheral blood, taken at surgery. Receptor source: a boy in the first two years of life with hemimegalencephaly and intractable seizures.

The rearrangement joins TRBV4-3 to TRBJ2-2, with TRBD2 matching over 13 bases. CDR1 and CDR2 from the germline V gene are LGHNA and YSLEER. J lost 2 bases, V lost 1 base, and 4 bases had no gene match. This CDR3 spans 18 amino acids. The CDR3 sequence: CASSQGTSGRANTGELFF. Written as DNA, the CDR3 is TGCGCCAGCAGCCAAGGCACTAGCGGGAGGGCCAACACCGGGGAGCTGTTTTTT.

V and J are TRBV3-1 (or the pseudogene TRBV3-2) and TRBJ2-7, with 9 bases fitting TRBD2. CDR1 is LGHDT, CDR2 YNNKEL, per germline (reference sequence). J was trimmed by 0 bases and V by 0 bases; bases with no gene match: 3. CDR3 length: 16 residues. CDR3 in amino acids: CASSQDLAGSSYEQYF. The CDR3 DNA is TGTGCCAGCAGCCAAGACCTAGCGGGGTCCTCCTACGAGCAGTACTTC.

The CDR3 protein is CASSRVLVQETQYF. The CDR3 bases are TGTGCCAGCAGCCGCGTCTTGGTCCAAGAGACCCAGTACTTC. The chain combines TRBV13 with TRBJ2-5, with unresolved D. Germline CDR1 is PRHDT and CDR2 is FYEKMQ (reference sequence). Trimming pared 5 bases from V and 1 base from J, leaving 11 bases between. This CDR3 comprises 14 residues. The full variable domain, in which reference TRBV13 and TRBJ2-5 provide the parts outside the CDR3, is AAGVIQSPRHLIKEKRETATLKCYPIPRHDTVYWYQQGPGQDPQFLISFYEKMQSDKGSIPDRFSAQQFSDYHSELNMSSLELGDSALYFCASSRVLVQETQYFGPGTRLLVL.

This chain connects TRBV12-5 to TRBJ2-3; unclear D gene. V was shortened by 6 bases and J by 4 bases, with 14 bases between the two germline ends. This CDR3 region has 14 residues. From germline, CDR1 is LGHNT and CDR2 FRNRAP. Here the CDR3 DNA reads TGTGCTAGTGGCCACCAGGTCTTTTCAGATACGCAGTATTTT. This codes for CASGHQVFSDTQYF.

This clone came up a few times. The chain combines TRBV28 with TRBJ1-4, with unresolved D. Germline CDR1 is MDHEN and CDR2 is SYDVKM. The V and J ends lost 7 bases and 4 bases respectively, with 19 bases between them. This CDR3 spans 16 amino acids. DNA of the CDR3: TGTGCCAGCAAAACCGGTGGGCTGACCTTTAATGAAAAACTGTTTTTT. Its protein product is CASKTGGLTFNEKLFF. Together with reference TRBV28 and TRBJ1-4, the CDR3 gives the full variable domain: DVKVTQSSRYLVKRTGEKVFLECVQDMDHENMFWYRQDPGLGLRLIYFSYDVKMKEKGDIPEGYSVSREKKERFSLILESASTNQTSMYLCASKTGGLTFNEKLFFGSGTQLSVL.

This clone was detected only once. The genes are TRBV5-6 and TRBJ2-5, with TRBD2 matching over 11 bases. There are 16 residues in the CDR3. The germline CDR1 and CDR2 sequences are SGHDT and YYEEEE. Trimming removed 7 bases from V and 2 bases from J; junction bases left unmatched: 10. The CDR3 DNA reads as TGTGCCAGCGGTCTCGGGACTAGCGGCCCTCAAGAGACCCAGTACTTC. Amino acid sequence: CASGLGTSGPQETQYF.

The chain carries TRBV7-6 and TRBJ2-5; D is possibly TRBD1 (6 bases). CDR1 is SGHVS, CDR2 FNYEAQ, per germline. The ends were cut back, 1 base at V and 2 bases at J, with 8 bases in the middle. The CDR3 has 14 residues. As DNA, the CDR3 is TGTGCCAGCAGCTTAGGGACAGCTCAAGAGACCCAGTACTTC. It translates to CASSLGTAQETQYF.

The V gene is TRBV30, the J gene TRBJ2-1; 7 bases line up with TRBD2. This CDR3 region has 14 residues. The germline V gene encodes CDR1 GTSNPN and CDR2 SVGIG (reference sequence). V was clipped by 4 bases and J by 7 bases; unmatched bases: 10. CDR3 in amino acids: CAWNKVVSGNEQFF. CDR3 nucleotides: TGTGCCTGGAATAAGGTTGTTAGCGGGAATGAGCAGTTCTTC. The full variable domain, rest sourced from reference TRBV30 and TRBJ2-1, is SQTIHQWPATLVQPVGSPLSLECTVEGTSNPNLYWYRQAAGRGLQLLFYSVGIGQISSEVPQNLSASRPQDRQFILSSKKLLLSDSGFYLCAWNKVVSGNEQFFGPGTRLTVL.

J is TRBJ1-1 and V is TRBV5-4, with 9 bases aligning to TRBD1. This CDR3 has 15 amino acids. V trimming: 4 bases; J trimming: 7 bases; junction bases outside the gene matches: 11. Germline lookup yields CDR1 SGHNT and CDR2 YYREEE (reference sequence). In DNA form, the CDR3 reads TGTGCCAGCAGCCAAATACAGGGGGCGCGGGATGAAGCTTTCTTT. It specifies CASSQIQGARDEAFF.

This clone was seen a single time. DNA of the CDR3: TGTGCCAGCAGCCCTAGCGGGGGAGGGACAGATACGCAGTATTTT. This sequence encodes CASSPSGGGTDTQYF. The genes are TRBV5-4 and TRBJ2-3; TRBD2 matches at 10 bases. V shed 4 bases, J shed 3 bases, and the junction held 5 bases outside the gene matches. Germline V gives CDR1 SGHNT, CDR2 YYREEE (reference sequence). The CDR3 has 15 amino acids.

The CDR3 protein is CASSYWAGVNNEQFF. For the CDR3, the DNA is TGTGCCAGCAGTTACTGGGCGGGAGTTAACAATGAGCAGTTCTTC. The gene calls are TRBV6-5 and TRBJ2-1, with 7 bases matching TRBD2. The germline gives CDR1 MNHEY, CDR2 SVGAGI. This CDR3 has 15 residues. The J segment lost 5 bases and the V segment lost 1 base, leaving 5 bases of the junction unmatched.

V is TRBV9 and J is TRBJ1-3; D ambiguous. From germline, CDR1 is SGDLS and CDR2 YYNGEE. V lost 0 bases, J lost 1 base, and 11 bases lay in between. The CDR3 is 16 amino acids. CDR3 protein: CASSVASRASGNTIYF. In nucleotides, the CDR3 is TGTGCCAGCAGCGTAGCCTCCCGGGCTTCTGGAAACACCATATATTTT.

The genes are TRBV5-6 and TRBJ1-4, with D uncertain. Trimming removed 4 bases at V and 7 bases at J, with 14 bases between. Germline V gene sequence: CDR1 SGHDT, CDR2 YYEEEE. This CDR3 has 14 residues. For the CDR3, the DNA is TGTGCCAGCAGCCCAGTGGGGTTGGGTGAAAAACTGTTTTTT. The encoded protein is CASSPVGLGEKLFF.

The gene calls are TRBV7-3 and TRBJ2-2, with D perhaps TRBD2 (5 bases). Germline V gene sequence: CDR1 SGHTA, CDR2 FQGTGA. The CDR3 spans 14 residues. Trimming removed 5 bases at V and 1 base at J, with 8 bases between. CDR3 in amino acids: CASSPRGNTGELFF. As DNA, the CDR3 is TGTGCCAGCAGCCCCCGGGGGAACACCGGGGAGCTGTTTTTT.

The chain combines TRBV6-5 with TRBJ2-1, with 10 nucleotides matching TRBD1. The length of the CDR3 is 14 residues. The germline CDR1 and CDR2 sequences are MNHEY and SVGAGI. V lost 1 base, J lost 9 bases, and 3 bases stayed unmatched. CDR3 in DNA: TGTGCCAGCAGTTACTTGACAGGGGGCGGTGAGCAGTTCTTC. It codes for CASSYLTGGGEQFF.

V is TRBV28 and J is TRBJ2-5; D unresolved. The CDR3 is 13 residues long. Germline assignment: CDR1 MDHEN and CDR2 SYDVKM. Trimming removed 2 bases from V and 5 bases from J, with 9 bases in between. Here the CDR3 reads CASSLPVKETQYF. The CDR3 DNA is TGTGCCAGCAGTTTACCAGTTAAGGAGACCCAGTACTTC.

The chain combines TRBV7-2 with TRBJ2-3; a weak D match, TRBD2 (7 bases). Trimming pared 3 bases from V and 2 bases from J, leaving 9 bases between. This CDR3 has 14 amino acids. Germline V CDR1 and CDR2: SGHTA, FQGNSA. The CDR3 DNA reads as TGTGCCAGCAGCTTGGCGGGGGCCACAGATACGCAGTATTTT. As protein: CASSLAGATDTQYF.

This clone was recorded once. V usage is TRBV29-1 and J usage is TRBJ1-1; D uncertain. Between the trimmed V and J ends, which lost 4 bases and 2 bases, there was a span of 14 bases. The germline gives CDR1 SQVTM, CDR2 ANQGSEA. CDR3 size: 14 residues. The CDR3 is CSVGVRLSNTEAFF. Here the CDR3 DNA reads TGCAGCGTTGGAGTCAGGTTGAGTAACACTGAAGCTTTCTTT.

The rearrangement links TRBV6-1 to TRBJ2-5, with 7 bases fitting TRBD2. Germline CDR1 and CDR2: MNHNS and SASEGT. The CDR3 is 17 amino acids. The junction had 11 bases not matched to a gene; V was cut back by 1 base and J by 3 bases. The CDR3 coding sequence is TGTGCCAGCAGTGAAGGGGGGAGGGCGTTTTTAAAAGAGACCCAGTACTTC. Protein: CASSEGGRAFLKETQYF.

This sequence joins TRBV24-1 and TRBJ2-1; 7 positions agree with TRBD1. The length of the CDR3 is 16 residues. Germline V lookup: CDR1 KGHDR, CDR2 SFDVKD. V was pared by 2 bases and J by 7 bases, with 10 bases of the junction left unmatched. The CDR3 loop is CATSDYRGSILNEQFF. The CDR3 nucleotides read TGTGCCACCAGTGATTACAGGGGTTCCATCCTTAATGAGCAGTTCTTC.

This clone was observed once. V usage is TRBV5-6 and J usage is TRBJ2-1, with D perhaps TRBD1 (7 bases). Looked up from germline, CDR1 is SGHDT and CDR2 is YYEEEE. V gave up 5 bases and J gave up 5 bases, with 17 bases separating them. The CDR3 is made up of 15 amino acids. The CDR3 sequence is CASRSTGEDHNEQFF. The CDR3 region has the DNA TGTGCCAGCAGATCAACAGGGGAGGACCACAATGAGCAGTTCTTC. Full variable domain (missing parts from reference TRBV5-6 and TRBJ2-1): DAGVTQSPTHLIKTRGQQVTLRCSPKSGHDTVSWYQQALGQGPQFIFQYYEEEERQRGNFPDRFSGHQFPNYSSELNVNALLLGDSALYLCASRSTGEDHNEQFFGPGTRLTVL.

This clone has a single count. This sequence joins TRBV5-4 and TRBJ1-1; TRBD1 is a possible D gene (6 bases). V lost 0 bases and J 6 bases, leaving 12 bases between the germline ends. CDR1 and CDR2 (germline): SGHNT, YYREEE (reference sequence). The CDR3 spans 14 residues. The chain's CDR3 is CASSLGGREAEAFF. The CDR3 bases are TGTGCCAGCAGCTTGGGGGGGCGCGAGGCTGAAGCTTTCTTT.

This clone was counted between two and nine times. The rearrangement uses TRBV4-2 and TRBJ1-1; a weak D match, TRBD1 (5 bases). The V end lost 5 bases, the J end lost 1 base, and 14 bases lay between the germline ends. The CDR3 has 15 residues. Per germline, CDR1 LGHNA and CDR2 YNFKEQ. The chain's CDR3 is CASSALTGGNTEAFF. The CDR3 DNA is TGTGCCAGCAGCGCCCTTACAGGAGGGAACACTGAAGCTTTCTTT.

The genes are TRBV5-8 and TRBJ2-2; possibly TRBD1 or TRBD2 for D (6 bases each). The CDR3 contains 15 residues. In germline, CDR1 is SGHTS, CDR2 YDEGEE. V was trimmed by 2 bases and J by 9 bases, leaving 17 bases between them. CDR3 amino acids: CASSLSGPGGRELFF. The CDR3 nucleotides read TGTGCCAGCAGCTTAAGTGGTCCCGGGGGCCGGGAGCTGTTTTTT.

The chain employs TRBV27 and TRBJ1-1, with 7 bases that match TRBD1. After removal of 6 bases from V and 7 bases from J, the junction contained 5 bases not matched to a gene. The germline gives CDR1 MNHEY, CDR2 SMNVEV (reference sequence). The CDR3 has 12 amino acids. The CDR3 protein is CASRWRDSEAFF. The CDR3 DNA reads TGTGCCAGCAGATGGAGGGACAGTGAAGCTTTCTTT.

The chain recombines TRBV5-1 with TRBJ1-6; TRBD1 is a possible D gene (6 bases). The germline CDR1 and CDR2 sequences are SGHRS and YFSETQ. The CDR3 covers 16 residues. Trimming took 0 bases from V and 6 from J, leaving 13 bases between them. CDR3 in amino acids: CASSLAAGAGNSPLHF. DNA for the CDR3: TGCGCCAGCAGCTTGGCCGCAGGGGCGGGTAATTCACCCCTCCACTTT.

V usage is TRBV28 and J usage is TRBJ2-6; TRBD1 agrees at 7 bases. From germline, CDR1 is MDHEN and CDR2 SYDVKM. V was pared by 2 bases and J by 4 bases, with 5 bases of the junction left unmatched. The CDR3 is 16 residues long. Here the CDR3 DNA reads TGTGCCAGCAGTTTAGAGACAGGGTCCGGGGCCAACGTCCTGACTTTC. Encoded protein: CASSLETGSGANVLTF.

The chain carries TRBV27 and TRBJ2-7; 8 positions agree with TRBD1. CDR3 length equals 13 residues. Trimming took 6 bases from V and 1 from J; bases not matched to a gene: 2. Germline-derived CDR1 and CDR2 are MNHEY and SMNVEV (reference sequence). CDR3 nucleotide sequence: TGTGCCAGCAGCCGGACAGGGTCCTACGAGCAGTACTTC. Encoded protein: CASSRTGSYEQYF.

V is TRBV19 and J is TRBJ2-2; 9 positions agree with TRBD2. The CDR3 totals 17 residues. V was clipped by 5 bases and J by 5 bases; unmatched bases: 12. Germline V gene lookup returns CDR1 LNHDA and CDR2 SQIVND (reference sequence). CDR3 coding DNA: TGTGCCAGTAGTCCCCTGGCGGGAGGGCCGGGGACCGGGGAGCTGTTTTTT. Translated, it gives CASSPLAGGPGTGELFF. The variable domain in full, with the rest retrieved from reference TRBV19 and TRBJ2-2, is DGGITQSPKYLFRKEGQNVTLSCEQNLNHDAMYWYRQDPGQGLRLIYYSQIVNDFQKGDIAEGYSVSREKKESFPLTVTSAQKNPTAFYLCASSPLAGGPGTGELFFGEGSRLTVL.